The T cell receptor beta chain under discussion was sequenced for a study of blood T cell repertoires in COVID-19. Study summary: The United States, Italy and Spain were the sources of the acute and convalescent COVID-19 samples.

This clone was detected only once. In the original workflow: Amplifying reference gene primers gave estimates of nucleated cell counts. Only in-frame clones appear in the TCRdb table, and some are missing; sequencing was by immunoSEQ multiplex PCR. V and J calls and clone size follow that table, whereas D and trimming were derived from the DNA. The data contain more than 200,000 clones, 75% to 90% of them seen just once; the ten biggest clones take up 1.5% to 2%. Sequenced: peripheral blood. The sequence was obtained from a man aged 25-45 years with active or convalescent COVID-19.

CDR3 region: CASSVGGDRASYEQYF. The CDR3 DNA follows: TGTGCCAGCAGCGTAGGAGGGGACAGGGCCTCCTACGAGCAGTACTTC. The rearrangement uses TRBV9 and TRBJ2-7, with 9 bases identical to TRBD1. The germline gives CDR1 SGDLS, CDR2 YYNGEE. The junction had 4 bases not matched to a gene; V was cut back by 0 bases and J by 0 bases. The CDR3 loop spans 16 amino acids. The full variable domain, rest sourced from reference TRBV9 and TRBJ2-7, is DSGVTQTPKHLITATGQRVTLRCSPRSGDLSVYWYQQSLDQGLQFLIQYYNGEERAKGNILERFSAQQFPDLHSELNLSSLELGDSALYFCASSVGGDRASYEQYFGPGTRLTVT.